The present entry profiles one TCR beta chain with its context. Given a much more abundant clone one base away, this may be a read error. This record comes from a study of regulatory T cells in long-lasting Graves disease. With iRepertoire HTBI primers and Arm-PCR of CDR3 regions, TCR beta libraries were built. Authors' data handling: Identified across the samples were 62 TRBV segments and over 11 TRBJ segments. TCRdb reprocessed the multiplex PCR reads with MiXCR, giving one entry per CDR3 protein. V and J calls and clone size were set by TCRdb, not the authors. The repertoire includes roughly 610,000 distinct CDR3 sequences, 15% to 20% of them detected once, and approximately 12% sits in the top ten. Specified time point: newly diagnosed GD, antithyroid drugs for less than 3 months. The TCR library was prepared using RNA isolated from PBMCs. These same data were also listed under a study on T cells in Graves' hyperthyroidism and ophthalmopathy.

This clonotype originated in a man in his late teens or twenties with Graves disease. The sequences come from peripheral blood mononuclear cells (PBMCs), collected at new diagnosis, from a patient treated with antithyroid drugs.

In DNA form, the CDR3 reads TGTGCCAGCAGCCCCCGAGGACTAGCGGGAGTCAATGAGCAGTTCTTC. It yields the protein CASSPRGLAGVNEQFF. The V call is TRBV7-3, the J call TRBJ2-1, with TRBD2 matching over 13 bases. The CDR3 length is 16 residues. J was trimmed by 6 bases and V by 5 bases; bases with no gene match: 7. CDR1 is SGHTA, CDR2 FQGTGA, per germline.